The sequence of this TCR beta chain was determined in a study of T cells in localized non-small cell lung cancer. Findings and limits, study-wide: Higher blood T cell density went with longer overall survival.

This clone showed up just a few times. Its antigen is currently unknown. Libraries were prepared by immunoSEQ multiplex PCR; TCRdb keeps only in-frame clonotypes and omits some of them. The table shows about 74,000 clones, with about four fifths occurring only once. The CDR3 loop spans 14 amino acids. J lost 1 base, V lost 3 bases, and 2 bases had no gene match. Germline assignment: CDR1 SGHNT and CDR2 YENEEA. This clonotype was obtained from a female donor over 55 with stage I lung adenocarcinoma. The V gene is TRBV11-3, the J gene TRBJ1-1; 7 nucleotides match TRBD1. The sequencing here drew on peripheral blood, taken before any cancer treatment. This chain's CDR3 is CASSFGTANTEAFF. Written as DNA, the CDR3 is TGTGCCAGCAGCTTCGGGACAGCGAACACTGAAGCTTTCTTT.